These 29 T cell receptor beta chains were all obtained from the same sample, sequenced in a study of T cell repertoires in cytomegalovirus infection. The antigens for these receptors are not known. MiXCR, applied by TCRdb to the reads, yields one record per CDR3 protein. Among about 340,000 distinct CDR3 sequences listed, about 28% were seen once. This specimen consisted of cultured PBMCs, obtained from culture after CMV antigen stimulation. These receptors all stem from a human donor in good health (CMV status not recorded). Some clones in this sample may be carry-over from other donors' samples.

V usage is TRBV28 and J usage is TRBJ2-7, with 8 bases that match TRBD2. In germline, CDR1 is MDHEN, CDR2 SYDVKM. Trimming took 4 bases from V and 6 from J; bases not matched to a gene: 8. The CDR3 covers 14 residues. The CDR3 DNA sequence: TGTGCCAGCAGTTCAACGGGAGGGACCCTCGAGCAGTACTTC. This sequence encodes CASSSTGGTLEQYF.

This clonotype was observed many times. This chain connects TRBV11-2 to TRBJ1-1, with D unclear. There are 15 residues in the CDR3. Trimming cost V 0 bases and J 5 bases, with 13 bases left between them. Per germline, CDR1 SGHAT and CDR2 FQNNGV. In nucleotides, the CDR3 is TGTGCCAGCAGCTTAGATACGGGAGTGGGTACTGAAGCTTTCTTT. Translation gives CASSLDTGVGTEAFF.

A few counts support this clonotype. The genes are TRBV28 and TRBJ2-7; 8 bases line up with TRBD2. This CDR3 is 15 amino acids long. Germline loops: CDR1 MDHEN, CDR2 SYDVKM. V lost 5 bases and J lost 0; bases outside the gene matches: 6. The chain's CDR3 is CASSPPGTSSYEQYF. Written as DNA, the CDR3 is TGTGCCAGCAGTCCACCCGGGACTAGCTCCTACGAGCAGTACTTC.

The chain recombines TRBV5-1 with TRBJ1-1; D is uncertain. CDR1 and CDR2 (germline): SGHRS, YFSETQ. V was shortened by 0 bases and J by 3 bases, with 12 bases between the two germline ends. The CDR3 runs 15 residues. The CDR3: CASSLGGSGYTEAFF. The CDR3 DNA reads as TGCGCCAGCAGCTTGGGCGGGAGTGGGTACACTGAAGCTTTCTTT.

This clonotype has only a few counts. The V and J genes are TRBV28 and TRBJ1-6; TRBD1 agrees at 9 bases. CDR1 and CDR2 from the germline V gene are MDHEN and SYDVKM. The CDR3 loop spans 17 amino acids. The junction had 8 bases not matched to a gene; V was cut back by 3 bases and J by 5 bases. The CDR3 is CASSFPFGTGNNSPLHF. The CDR3 nucleotides read TGTGCCAGCAGTTTCCCGTTTGGGACAGGGAATAATTCACCCCTCCACTTT.

This clonotype was counted between two and nine times. The gene calls are TRBV7-6 and TRBJ1-3, with 7 bases lining up with TRBD1. Germline V gene lookup returns CDR1 SGHVS and CDR2 FNYEAQ. CDR3 length: 16 residues. Losses at the gene ends were 5 bases for V and 5 bases for J; bases not matched to a gene: 12. Here the CDR3 DNA reads TGTGCCAGCAGCCCTAGCTACCAGGGGGGGAGAAACACCATATATTTT. It yields the protein CASSPSYQGGRNTIYF. Full variable domain (rest looked up from reference TRBV7-6 and TRBJ1-3): GAGVSQSPRYKVTKRGQDVALRCDPISGHVSLYWYRQALGQGPEFLTYFNYEAQQDKSGLPNDRFSAERPEGSISTLTIQRTEQRDSAMYRCASSPSYQGGRNTIYFGEGSWLTVV.

V gene TRBV27 combines with J gene TRBJ2-1; no definite D call. V was clipped by 7 bases and J by 7 bases, with 8 bases between them. CDR3 length: 11 residues. CDR1 is MNHEY and CDR2 is SMNVEV in the germline V gene (reference sequence). CDR3 protein: CASTAGNEQFF. CDR3 nucleotide sequence: TGTGCCAGCACTGCCGGGAATGAGCAGTTCTTC.

This sequence joins TRBV27 and TRBJ1-2, with D possibly matching TRBD1 (5 bases). This CDR3 contains 14 residues. Germline CDR1 and CDR2: MNHEY and SMNVEV (reference sequence). Trimming cost V 6 bases and J 2 bases, with 13 bases left between them. Here the CDR3 reads CASSPTVGNYGYTF. In nucleotides, the CDR3 is TGTGCCAGCAGCCCGACAGTTGGCAACTATGGCTACACCTTC.

The rearrangement joins TRBV7-9 to TRBJ1-1; perhaps TRBD1 as D (6 bases). Trimming stripped 3 bases from V and 4 bases from J, with 12 bases between. In germline, CDR1 is SEHNR, CDR2 FQNEAQ (reference sequence). The CDR3 contains 14 residues. The DNA for the CDR3 is TGTGCCAGCAGCTTCGACGGGGGCGGCACTGAAGCTTTCTTT. Its protein is CASSFDGGGTEAFF. Full variable domain (missing parts from reference TRBV7-9 and TRBJ1-1): DTGVSQNPRHKITKRGQNVTFRCDPISEHNRLYWYRQTLGQGPEFLTYFQNEAQLEKSRLLSDRFSAERPKGSFSTLEIQRTEQGDSAMYLCASSFDGGGTEAFFGQGTRLTVV.

CDR3 sequence (DNA): TGTGCCAGCAGTCCCGAACTAGCGGGGGTCTCTTACAATGAGCAGTTCTTC. Protein sequence: CASSPELAGVSYNEQFF. J is TRBJ2-1 and V is TRBV6-8; 11 bases fit TRBD2. The length of the CDR3 is 17 residues. Trimming removed 5 bases from V and 4 bases from J; junction bases left unmatched: 10. Per the germline V gene, CDR1 is MNHGY and CDR2 is SAAAGT.

This clonotype was detected only a few times. The CDR3: CASRPGTVARSPLHF. CDR3 DNA: TGTGCCAGCAGACCTGGGACGGTGGCCCGTTCACCCCTCCACTTT. J is TRBJ1-6 and V is TRBV7-2; TRBD1 is a possible D gene (5 bases). V dropped 6 bases and J dropped 9 bases, with 18 bases sitting between them. Germline loops: CDR1 SGHTA, CDR2 FQGNSA. The CDR3 runs to 15 residues.

The chain is built from TRBV6-6 and TRBJ2-5; 9 nucleotides match TRBD2. The V and J ends lost 7 bases and 0 bases, in that order; junction bases with no gene match: 3. CDR3 size: 14 residues. Germline V CDR1 and CDR2: MNHNY, SVGAGI (reference sequence). CDR3: CASTPSGNQETQYF. The CDR3, as DNA: TGTGCCAGCACCCCTAGCGGGAACCAAGAGACCCAGTACTTC.

This clonotype was observed a handful of times. The chain carries TRBV24-1 and TRBJ2-1, with TRBD2 matching 10 bases. With 9 bases clipped from V and 7 bases from J, the junction kept 5 bases outside the gene matches. Looked up from germline, CDR1 is KGHDR and CDR2 is SFDVKD. The CDR3 has 13 amino acids. The CDR3 is CATGVTSGNEQFF. CDR3 DNA sequence: TGTGCCACCGGGGTGACTAGCGGGAATGAGCAGTTCTTC.

This sequence joins TRBV27 and TRBJ2-3; D is uncertain. With 4 bases removed from V and 4 bases from J, the gap between germline ends came to 9 bases. Germline CDR1 reads MNHEY; CDR2 reads SMNVEV (reference sequence). The CDR3 totals 13 residues. The chain's CDR3 is CASSWLEADTQYF. The CDR3, as DNA: TGTGCCAGCAGTTGGCTAGAAGCAGATACGCAGTATTTT.

This clonotype was counted only a few times. V gene TRBV7-6 combines with J gene TRBJ1-1; no clear D. The CDR3 is 15 amino acids. Trimming stripped 5 bases from V and 0 bases from J, with 13 bases between. Germline loops: CDR1 SGHVS, CDR2 FNYEAQ. The CDR3 sequence is CASSPMKGVNTEAFF. CDR3 in DNA: TGTGCCAGCAGCCCTATGAAAGGAGTGAACACTGAAGCTTTCTTT.

V is TRBV15 and J is TRBJ1-5; perhaps TRBD1 as D (5 bases). Germline CDR1 is LNHNV and CDR2 is YYDKDF (reference sequence). The CDR3 sequence is 15 residues long. With 0 bases removed from V and 2 bases from J, the gap between germline ends came to 8 bases. The CDR3 DNA reads TGTGCCACCAGCAGAGACAGGGTCGGCAATCAGCCCCAGCATTTT. Residues: CATSRDRVGNQPQHF. Combining the CDR3 with reference TRBV15 and TRBJ1-5 gives the whole variable domain DAMVIQNPRYQVTQFGKPVTLSCSQTLNHNVMYWYQQKSSQAPKLLFHYYDKDFNNEADTPDNFQSRRPNTSFCFLDIRSPGLGDTAMYLCATSRDRVGNQPQHFGDGTRLSIL.

J is TRBJ2-2 and V is TRBV2, with 8 bases lining up with TRBD1. The V segment lost 5 bases and the J segment 7 bases; nucleotides outside the gene matches: 9. Germline CDR1 reads SNHLY; CDR2 reads FYNNEI. The CDR3 consists of 15 residues. The DNA for the CDR3 is TGTGCCAGCAGTTACGAGACAGGGGTGGACGGGGAGCTGTTTTTT. As protein: CASSYETGVDGELFF.

This clonotype was observed a few times. The gene calls are TRBV6-1 and TRBJ1-1; 8 bases match TRBD1. The germline V gene has CDR1 MNHNS and CDR2 SASEGT. The J segment lost 4 bases and the V segment lost 5 bases, leaving 3 bases of the junction unmatched. This CDR3 has 13 residues. The CDR3 is CASSSDRVTEAFF. The CDR3 nucleotides are TGTGCCAGCAGTTCGGACAGGGTCACTGAAGCTTTCTTT.

The sample holds a few counts of this clonotype. The chain carries TRBV12-3 or TRBV12-4 and TRBJ1-1; no clear D. The CDR3 spans 13 residues. Between the trimmed V and J ends, which lost 3 bases and 3 bases, there was a span of 8 bases. CDR3 in amino acids: CASSFMGYTEAFF. Here the CDR3 DNA reads TGTGCCAGCAGTTTTATGGGCTACACTGAAGCTTTCTTT.

This chain links TRBV12-3 or TRBV12-4 with TRBJ2-5; D may correspond to TRBD1 or TRBD2 (5 bases each). Trimming removed 0 bases at V and 3 bases at J, with 11 bases between. CDR3 length: 15 amino acids. The CDR3 DNA reads as TGTGCCAGCAGTTTAGCGGTCGGGGCGGAAGAGACCCAGTACTTC. As protein: CASSLAVGAEETQYF.

The J gene is TRBJ1-1, the V gene TRBV28; no firm D call. This CDR3 is built from 13 residues. The germline V and J ends were trimmed by 5 bases and 2 bases, with 9 bases remaining between them. Germline values: CDR1 MDHEN, CDR2 SYDVKM. CDR3 coding DNA: TGTGCCAGCAGTCCTAGCGCAAACACTGAAGCTTTCTTT. Translation: CASSPSANTEAFF.

This chain links TRBV11-2 with TRBJ2-2; D not resolved. V was cut by 5 bases and J by 0 bases, with 10 bases left in between. This CDR3 comprises 15 residues. The germline V gene encodes CDR1 SGHAT and CDR2 FQNNGV. For the CDR3, the DNA is TGTGCCAGCAGCCAAACTAACGCGAACACCGGGGAGCTGTTTTTT. Amino acid sequence: CASSQTNANTGELFF.

The genes are TRBV4-2 and TRBJ1-2, with TRBD1 matching over 8 bases. V lost 0 bases and J lost 8; bases outside the gene matches: 8. This CDR3 region has 15 residues. The V gene's germline CDR1 is LGHNA and CDR2 YNFKEQ. The CDR3, as DNA: TGTGCCAGCAGCCAAGATAAGGCAGGGGGCTACGGCTACACCTTC. Amino acid sequence: CASSQDKAGGYGYTF.

V and J are TRBV7-2 and TRBJ2-1; D not certain. Trimming shortened V by 3 bases and J by 10 bases, and 13 bases separated the two germline ends. The V gene's germline CDR1 is SGHTA and CDR2 FQGNSA. This CDR3 region has 13 residues. The CDR3, as DNA: TGTGCCAGCAGCTTTCCTAGTGGGGAAGAGCAGTTCTTC. This sequence encodes CASSFPSGEEQFF.

The V gene is TRBV7-9, the J gene TRBJ2-1, with 7 bases identical to TRBD2. This CDR3 is built from 17 residues. Germline V lookup: CDR1 SEHNR, CDR2 FQNEAQ (reference sequence). V gave up 2 bases and J gave up 3 bases; unmatched junction bases: 10. The CDR3 DNA reads as TGTGCCAGCAGCTTAATGGTCTCGGGGGAGGGCTACAATGAGCAGTTCTTC. It is translated as CASSLMVSGEGYNEQFF.

This chain uses TRBV29-1 with TRBJ2-7; 12 bases line up with TRBD2. V lost 7 bases to trimming and J lost 6 bases; unmatched junction nucleotides: 7. The CDR3 runs to 13 residues. CDR1 is SQVTM, CDR2 ANQGSEA, per germline. DNA for the CDR3: TGCAGCGCACTCTCTAGCGGGGGGGCCGAGCAGTACTTC. Translating gives CSALSSGGAEQYF.

Only a few counts were recorded for this clonotype. The chain is built from TRBV9 and TRBJ1-5, with D possibly TRBD1 on 6 matching bases. Trimming removed 0 bases at V and 2 bases at J, with 9 bases between. Germline CDR1 and CDR2: SGDLS and YYNGEE. The CDR3 sequence is 15 residues long. CDR3 protein: CASSVGGGGNQPQHF. The CDR3 nucleotides are TGTGCCAGCAGCGTAGGAGGGGGTGGCAATCAGCCCCAGCATTTT.

The chain recombines TRBV12-3 or TRBV12-4 with TRBJ2-4; 8 nucleotides match TRBD1. V lost 7 bases and J lost 6; bases outside the gene matches: 11. This CDR3 spans 15 amino acids. The CDR3 sequence: CASTPDRALLNIQYF. CDR3 nucleotides: TGTGCCAGCACTCCGGACAGGGCCCTATTAAACATTCAGTACTTC.

This clonotype was counted a few times. Written as DNA, the CDR3 is TGTGCCAGCAGTCCGCGGGATTACTCTGGAAACACCATATATTTT. Translated: CASSPRDYSGNTIYF. V and J are TRBV28 and TRBJ1-3; no clear D. V lost 5 bases to trimming and J lost 0 bases, with 11 bases between them. Germline CDR1 and CDR2: MDHEN and SYDVKM. The CDR3 runs 15 residues. Full variable domain (outside the CDR3, taken from reference TRBV28 and TRBJ1-3): DVKVTQSSRYLVKRTGEKVFLECVQDMDHENMFWYRQDPGLGLRLIYFSYDVKMKEKGDIPEGYSVSREKKERFSLILESASTNQTSMYLCASSPRDYSGNTIYFGEGSWLTVV.